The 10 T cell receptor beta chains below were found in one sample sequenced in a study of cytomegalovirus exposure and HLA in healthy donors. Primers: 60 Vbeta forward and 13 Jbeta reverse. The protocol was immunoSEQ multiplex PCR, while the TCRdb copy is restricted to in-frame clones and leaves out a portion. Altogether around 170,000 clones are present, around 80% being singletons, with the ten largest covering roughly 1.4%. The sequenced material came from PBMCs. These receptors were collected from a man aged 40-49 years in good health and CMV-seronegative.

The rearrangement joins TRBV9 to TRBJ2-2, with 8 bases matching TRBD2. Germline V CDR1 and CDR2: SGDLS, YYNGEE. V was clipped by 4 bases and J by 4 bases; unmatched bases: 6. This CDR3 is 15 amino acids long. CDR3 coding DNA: TGTGCCAGCAGCCCTACTAGCGGAGGCACCGGGGAGCTGTTTTTT. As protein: CASSPTSGGTGELFF.

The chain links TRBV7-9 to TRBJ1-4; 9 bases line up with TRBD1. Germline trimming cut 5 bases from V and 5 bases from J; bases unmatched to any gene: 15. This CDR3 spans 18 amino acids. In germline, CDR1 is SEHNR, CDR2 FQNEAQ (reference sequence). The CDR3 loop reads CASSATGTGHIINEKLFF. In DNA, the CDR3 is TGTGCCAGCAGCGCCACCGGGACAGGGCATATAATAAATGAAAAACTGTTTTTT.

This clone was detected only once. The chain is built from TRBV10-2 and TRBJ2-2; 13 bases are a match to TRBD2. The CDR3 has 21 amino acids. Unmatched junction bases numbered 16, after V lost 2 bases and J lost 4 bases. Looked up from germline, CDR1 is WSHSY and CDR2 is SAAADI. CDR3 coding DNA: TGCGCCAGCAGTGAGCCCGGACTAGCGGGAGTCCTGGGACGTGGCACCGGGGAGCTGTTTTTT. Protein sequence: CASSEPGLAGVLGRGTGELFF.

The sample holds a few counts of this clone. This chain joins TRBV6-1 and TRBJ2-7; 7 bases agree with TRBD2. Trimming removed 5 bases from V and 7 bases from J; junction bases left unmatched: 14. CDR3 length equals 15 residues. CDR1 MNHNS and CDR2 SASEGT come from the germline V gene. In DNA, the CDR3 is TGTGCCAGCAGTCCCCGGGACTACACCCTCGGGGAGCAGTACTTC. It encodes CASSPRDYTLGEQYF.

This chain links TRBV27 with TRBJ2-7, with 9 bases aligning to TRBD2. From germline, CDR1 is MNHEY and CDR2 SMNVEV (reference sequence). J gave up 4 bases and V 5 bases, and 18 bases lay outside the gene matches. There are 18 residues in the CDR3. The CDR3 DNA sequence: TGTGCCAGCAGTGTTCTTGATGAGCGGGAGGAGGAGCGGTACGAGCAGTACGTC. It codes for CASSVLDEREEERYEQYV.

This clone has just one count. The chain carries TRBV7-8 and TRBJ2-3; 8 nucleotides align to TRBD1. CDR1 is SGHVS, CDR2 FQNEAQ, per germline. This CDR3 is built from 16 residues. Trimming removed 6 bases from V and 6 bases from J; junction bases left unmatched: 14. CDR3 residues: CASRSLRDRLGDTQYF. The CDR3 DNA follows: TGTGCCAGCAGAAGCCTCCGGGACAGGCTAGGGGATACGCAGTATTTT.

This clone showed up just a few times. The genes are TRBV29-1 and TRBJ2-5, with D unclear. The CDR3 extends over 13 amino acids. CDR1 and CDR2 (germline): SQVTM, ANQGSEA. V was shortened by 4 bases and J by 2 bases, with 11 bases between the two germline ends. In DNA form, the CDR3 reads TGCAGCGTTGGCCAGAACCAACAAGAGACCCAGTACTTC. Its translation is CSVGQNQQETQYF.

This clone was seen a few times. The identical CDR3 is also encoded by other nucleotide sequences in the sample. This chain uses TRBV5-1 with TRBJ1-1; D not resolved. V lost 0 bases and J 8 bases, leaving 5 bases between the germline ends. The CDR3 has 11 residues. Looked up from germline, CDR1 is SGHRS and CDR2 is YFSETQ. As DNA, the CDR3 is TGCGCCAGCAGCTTGGGGGCAGAAGCTTTCTTT. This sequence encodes CASSLGAEAFF.

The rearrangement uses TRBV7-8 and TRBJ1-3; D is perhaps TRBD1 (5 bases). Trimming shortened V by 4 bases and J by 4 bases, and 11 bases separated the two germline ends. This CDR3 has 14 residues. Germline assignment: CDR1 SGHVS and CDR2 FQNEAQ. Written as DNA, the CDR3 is TGTGCCAGCAGCTCCAGGGTGGGAGGAAACACCATATATTTT. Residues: CASSSRVGGNTIYF.

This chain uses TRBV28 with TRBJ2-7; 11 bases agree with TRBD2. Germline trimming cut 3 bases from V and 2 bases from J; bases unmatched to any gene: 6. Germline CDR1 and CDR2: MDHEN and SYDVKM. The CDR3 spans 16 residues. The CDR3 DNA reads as TGTGCCAGCAGTTTGTCAGTAGCGGGAGGGGCCTACGAGCAGTACTTC. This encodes CASSLSVAGGAYEQYF.